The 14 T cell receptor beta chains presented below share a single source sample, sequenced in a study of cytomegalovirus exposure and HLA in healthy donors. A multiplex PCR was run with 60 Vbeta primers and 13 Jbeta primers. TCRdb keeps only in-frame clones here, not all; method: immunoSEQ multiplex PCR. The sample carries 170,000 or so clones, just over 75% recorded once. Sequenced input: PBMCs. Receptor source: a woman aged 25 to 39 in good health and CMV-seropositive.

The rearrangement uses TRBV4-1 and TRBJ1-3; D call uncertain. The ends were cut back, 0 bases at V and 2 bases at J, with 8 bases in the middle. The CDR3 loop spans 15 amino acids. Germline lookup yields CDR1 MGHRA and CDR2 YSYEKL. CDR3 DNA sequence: TGCGCCAGCAGCCAAGATCCCGGGACTGGAAACACCATATATTTT. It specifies CASSQDPGTGNTIYF.

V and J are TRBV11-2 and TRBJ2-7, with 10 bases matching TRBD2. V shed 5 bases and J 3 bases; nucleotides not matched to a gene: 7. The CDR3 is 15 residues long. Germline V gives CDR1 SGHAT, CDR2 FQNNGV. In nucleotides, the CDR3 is TGTGCCAGCAGCCCGGCGGGGACTAGCGTCTACGAGCAGTACTTC. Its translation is CASSPAGTSVYEQYF. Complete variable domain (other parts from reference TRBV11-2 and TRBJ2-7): EAGVAQSPRYKIIEKRQSVAFWCNPISGHATLYWYQQILGQGPKLLIQFQNNGVVDDSQLPKDRFSAERLKGVDSTLKIQPAKLEDSAVYLCASSPAGTSVYEQYFGPGTRLTVT.

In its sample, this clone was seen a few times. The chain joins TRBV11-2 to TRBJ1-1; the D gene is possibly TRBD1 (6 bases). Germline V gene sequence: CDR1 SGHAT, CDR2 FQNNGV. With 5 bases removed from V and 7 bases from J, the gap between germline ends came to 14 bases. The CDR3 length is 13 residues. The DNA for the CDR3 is TGTGCCAGCAGCAGAGCAGGGGCTAGTGAAGCTTTCTTT. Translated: CASSRAGASEAFF.

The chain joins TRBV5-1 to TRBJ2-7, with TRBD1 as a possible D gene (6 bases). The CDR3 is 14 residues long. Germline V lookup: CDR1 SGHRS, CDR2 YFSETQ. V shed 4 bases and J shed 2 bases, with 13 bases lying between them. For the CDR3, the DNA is TGCGCCAGCAGCCCGAGGGACATGCCCTACGAGCAGTACTTC. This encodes CASSPRDMPYEQYF. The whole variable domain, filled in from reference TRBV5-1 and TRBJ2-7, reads KAGVTQTPRYLIKTRGQQVTLSCSPISGHRSVSWYQQTPGQGLQFLFEYFSETQRNKGNFPGRFSGRQFSNSRSEMNVSTLELGDSALYLCASSPRDMPYEQYFGPGTRLTVT.

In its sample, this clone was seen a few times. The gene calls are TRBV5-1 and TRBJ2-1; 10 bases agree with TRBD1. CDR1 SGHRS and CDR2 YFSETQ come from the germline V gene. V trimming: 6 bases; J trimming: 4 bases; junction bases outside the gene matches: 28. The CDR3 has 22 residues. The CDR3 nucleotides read TGCGCCAGCACCCACAGCGATCGACAGGGGGCGTTCGAGGCTCCCGTTTACAATGAGCAGTTCTTC. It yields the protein CASTHSDRQGAFEAPVYNEQFF.

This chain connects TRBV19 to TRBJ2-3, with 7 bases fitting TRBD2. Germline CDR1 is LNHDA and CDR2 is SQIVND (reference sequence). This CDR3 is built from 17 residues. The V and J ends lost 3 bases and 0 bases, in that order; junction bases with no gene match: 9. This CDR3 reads CASSMGRAGESTDTQYF. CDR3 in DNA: TGTGCCAGTAGTATGGGGAGGGCGGGAGAGAGCACAGATACGCAGTATTTT.

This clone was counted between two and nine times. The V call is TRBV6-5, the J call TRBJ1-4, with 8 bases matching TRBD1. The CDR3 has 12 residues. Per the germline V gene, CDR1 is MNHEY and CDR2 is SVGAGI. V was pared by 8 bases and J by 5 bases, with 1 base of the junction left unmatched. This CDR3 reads CASRTGNEKLFF. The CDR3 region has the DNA TGTGCCAGCCGGACAGGGAATGAAAAACTGTTTTTT.

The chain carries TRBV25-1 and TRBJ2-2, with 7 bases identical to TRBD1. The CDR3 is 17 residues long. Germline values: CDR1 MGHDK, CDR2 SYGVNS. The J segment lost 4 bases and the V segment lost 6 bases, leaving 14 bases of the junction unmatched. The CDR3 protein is CASSPLPDRAGTGELFF. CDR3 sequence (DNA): TGTGCCAGCAGCCCCCTCCCCGACAGGGCCGGCACCGGGGAGCTGTTTTTT.

The CDR3 nucleotides read TGTGCCAGCAGCTTAGACGTTCTAGCGGCAGCGAACACCGGGGAGCTGTTTTTT. Encoded protein: CASSLDVLAAANTGELFF. The rearrangement uses TRBV7-8 and TRBJ2-2, with 7 bases lining up with TRBD2. Trimming removed 1 base from V and 0 bases from J; junction bases left unmatched: 8. The germline CDR1 and CDR2 sequences are SGHVS and FQNEAQ. CDR3 length equals 18 residues.

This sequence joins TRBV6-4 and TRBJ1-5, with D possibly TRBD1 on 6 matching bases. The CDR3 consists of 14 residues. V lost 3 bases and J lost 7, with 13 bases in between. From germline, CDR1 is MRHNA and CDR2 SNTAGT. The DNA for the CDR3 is TGTGCCAGCAGTGAGACAGGCCGCGGACAGCCCCAGCATTTT. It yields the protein CASSETGRGQPQHF.

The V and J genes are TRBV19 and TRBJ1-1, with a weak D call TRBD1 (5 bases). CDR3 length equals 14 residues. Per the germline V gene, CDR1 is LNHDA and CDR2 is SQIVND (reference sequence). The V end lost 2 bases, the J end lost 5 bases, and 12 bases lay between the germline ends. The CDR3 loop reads CASSIQGSRTEAFF. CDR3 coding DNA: TGTGCCAGTAGTATACAGGGAAGTAGGACTGAAGCTTTCTTT.

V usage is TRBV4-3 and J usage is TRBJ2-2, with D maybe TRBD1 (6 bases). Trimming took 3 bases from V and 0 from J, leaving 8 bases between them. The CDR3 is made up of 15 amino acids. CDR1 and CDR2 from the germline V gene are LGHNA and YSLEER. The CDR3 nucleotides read TGCGCCAGCAGCCACGGACAGTCGAACACCGGGGAGCTGTTTTTT. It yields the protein CASSHGQSNTGELFF.

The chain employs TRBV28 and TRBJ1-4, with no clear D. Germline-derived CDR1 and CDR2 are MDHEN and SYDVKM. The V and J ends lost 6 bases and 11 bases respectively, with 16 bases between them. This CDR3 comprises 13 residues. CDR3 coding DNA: TGTGCCAGCAGCCTAACGTGGGAGACGAAACTGTTTTTT. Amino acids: CASSLTWETKLFF.

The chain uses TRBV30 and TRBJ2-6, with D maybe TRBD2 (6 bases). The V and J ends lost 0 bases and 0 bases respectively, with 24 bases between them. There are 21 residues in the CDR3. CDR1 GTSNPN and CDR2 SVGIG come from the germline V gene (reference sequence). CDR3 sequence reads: CAWSVFREALLRSSGANVLTF. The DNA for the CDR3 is TGTGCCTGGAGTGTGTTTAGGGAGGCTCTCTTGAGGTCCTCTGGGGCCAACGTCCTGACTTTC.